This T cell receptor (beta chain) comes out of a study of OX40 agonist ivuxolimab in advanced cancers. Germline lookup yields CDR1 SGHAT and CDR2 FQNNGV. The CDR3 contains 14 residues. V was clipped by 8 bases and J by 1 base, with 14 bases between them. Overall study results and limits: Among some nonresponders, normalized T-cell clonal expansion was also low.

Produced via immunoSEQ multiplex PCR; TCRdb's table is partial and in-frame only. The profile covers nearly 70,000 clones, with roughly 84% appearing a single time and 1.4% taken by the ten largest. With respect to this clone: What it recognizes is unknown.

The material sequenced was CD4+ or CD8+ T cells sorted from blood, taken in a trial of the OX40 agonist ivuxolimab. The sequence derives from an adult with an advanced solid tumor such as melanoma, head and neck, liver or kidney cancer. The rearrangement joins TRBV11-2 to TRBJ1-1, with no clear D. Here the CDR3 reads CASGLSGGNTEAFF. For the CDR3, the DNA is TGTGCCAGCGGACTAAGCGGAGGGAACACTGAAGCTTTCTTT.